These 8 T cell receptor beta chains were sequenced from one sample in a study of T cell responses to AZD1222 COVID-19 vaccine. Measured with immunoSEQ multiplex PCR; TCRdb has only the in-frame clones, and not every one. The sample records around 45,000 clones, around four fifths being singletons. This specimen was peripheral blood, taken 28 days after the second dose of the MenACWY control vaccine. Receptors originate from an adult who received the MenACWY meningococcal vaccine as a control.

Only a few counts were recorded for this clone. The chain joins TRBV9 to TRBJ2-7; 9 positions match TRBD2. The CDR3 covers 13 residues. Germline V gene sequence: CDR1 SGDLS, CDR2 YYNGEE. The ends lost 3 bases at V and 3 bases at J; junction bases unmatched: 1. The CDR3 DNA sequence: TGTGCCAGCAGCGGGACTAGCGACTACGAGCAGTACTTC. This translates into CASSGTSDYEQYF.

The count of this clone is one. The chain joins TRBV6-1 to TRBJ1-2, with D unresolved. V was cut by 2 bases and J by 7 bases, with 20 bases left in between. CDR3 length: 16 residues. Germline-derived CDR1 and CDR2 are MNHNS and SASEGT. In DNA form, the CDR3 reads TGTGCCAGCAGTGAAAGGGTAGGGTCTTGGTCGAGTGGCTACACCTTC. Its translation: CASSERVGSWSSGYTF.

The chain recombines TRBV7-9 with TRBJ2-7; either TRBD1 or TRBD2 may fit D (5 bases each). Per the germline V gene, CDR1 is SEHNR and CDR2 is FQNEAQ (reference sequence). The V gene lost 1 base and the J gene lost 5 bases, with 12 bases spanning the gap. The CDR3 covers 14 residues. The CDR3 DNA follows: TGTGCCAGCAGCTTAGGGGACCCACCGGACGAGCAGTACTTC. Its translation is CASSLGDPPDEQYF.

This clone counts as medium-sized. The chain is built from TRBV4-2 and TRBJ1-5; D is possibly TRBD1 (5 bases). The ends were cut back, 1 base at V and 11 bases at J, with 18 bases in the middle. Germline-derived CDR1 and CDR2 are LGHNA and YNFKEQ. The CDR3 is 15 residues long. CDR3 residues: CASSQGDGGVMAQHF. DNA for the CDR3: TGTGCCAGCAGCCAAGGGGACGGTGGGGTGATGGCCCAGCATTTT.

In nucleotides, the CDR3 is TGTGCCAGCAGCTTAAGGCAGGGAGCCATGTCACCCCTCCACTTT. Its protein is CASSLRQGAMSPLHF. The rearrangement links TRBV7-9 to TRBJ1-6; tentative D call: TRBD1 (5 bases). This CDR3 region has 15 residues. Per germline, CDR1 SEHNR and CDR2 FQNEAQ (reference sequence). Trimming pared 2 bases from V and 10 bases from J, leaving 15 bases between. Combining the CDR3 with reference TRBV7-9 and TRBJ1-6 gives the whole variable domain DTGVSQNPRHKITKRGQNVTFRCDPISEHNRLYWYRQTLGQGPEFLTYFQNEAQLEKSRLLSDRFSAERPKGSFSTLEIQRTEQGDSAMYLCASSLRQGAMSPLHFGNGTRLTVT.

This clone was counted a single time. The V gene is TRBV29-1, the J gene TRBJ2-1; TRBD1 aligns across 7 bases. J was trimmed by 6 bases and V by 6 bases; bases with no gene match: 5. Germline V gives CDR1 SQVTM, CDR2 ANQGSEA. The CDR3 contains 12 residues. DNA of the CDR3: TGCAGCGTCAGACAGGGAAGCAATGAGCAGTTCTTC. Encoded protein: CSVRQGSNEQFF.

The chain's CDR3 is CATSDTDKGSNQPQHF. The DNA for the CDR3 is TGTGCCACCAGTGATACTGACAAGGGGAGCAATCAGCCCCAGCATTTT. V gene TRBV24-1 combines with J gene TRBJ1-5, with D possibly being TRBD1 (5 bases). The CDR3 loop spans 16 amino acids. Trimming took 3 bases from V and 1 from J, leaving 12 bases between them. Germline CDR1 reads KGHDR; CDR2 reads SFDVKD.

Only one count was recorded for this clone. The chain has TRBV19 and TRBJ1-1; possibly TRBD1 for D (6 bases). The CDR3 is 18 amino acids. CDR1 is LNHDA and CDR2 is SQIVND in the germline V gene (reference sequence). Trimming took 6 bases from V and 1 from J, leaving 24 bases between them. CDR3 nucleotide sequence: TGTGCCAGTAGAAGCCCCCCGGGGGGGGCCCTGGGGAACACTGAAGCTTTCTTT. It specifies CASRSPPGGALGNTEAFF.